The 16 T cell receptor beta chains below were found in one sample sequenced in a study of PD-L1 blockade in urothelial cancer (dated by TCRdb to about 2017). Libraries came from the immunoSEQ multiplex PCR assay. TCRdb re-hosts the immuneACCESS table, in-frame sequences only. Its copies lack some clones; in the studies checked, an unresolved V gene accounts for under half of them, and the cause for the rest is not known. Within this sample are nearly 35,000 clones, with 84% of them counted one time only. The ten largest clones take up approximately 15% of the sample. Sample time point, as interpreted from the label and publication: pretreatment peripheral blood. Sequencing was performed on PBMCs, taken around atezolizumab (anti-PD-L1) treatment. The source is a man between 60 and 70 years old with urothelial cancer.

V usage is TRBV18 and J usage is TRBJ2-1; 9 nucleotides align to TRBD2. This CDR3 has 15 residues. CDR1 and CDR2 (germline): KGHSH, LQKENI. The trim removed 0 bases at V and 4 bases at J, leaving 1 base unmatched. CDR3 nucleotides: TGTGCCAGCTCACCACCGGGACTAGCTTACAATGAGCAGTTCTTC. Translated: CASSPPGLAYNEQFF.

The chain uses TRBV27 and TRBJ2-7, with D possibly TRBD2 on 6 matching bases. The CDR3 spans 15 residues. Germline CDR1 MNHEY, CDR2 SMNVEV (reference sequence). The V end was cut by 6 bases, the J end by 3 bases, with 18 bases between. The chain's CDR3 is CASSRPGLLGYEQYF. CDR3 DNA: TGTGCCAGCAGCCGGCCGGGACTTTTGGGCTACGAGCAGTACTTC.

The chain has TRBV30 and TRBJ2-7; 7 nucleotides match TRBD1. The CDR3 consists of 13 residues. The germline CDR1 and CDR2 sequences are GTSNPN and SVGIG (reference sequence). V gave up 8 bases and J gave up 1 base; unmatched junction bases: 8. CDR3 residues: CASDGTASYEQYF. Here the CDR3 DNA reads TGTGCCAGTGACGGGACAGCGTCCTACGAGCAGTACTTC.

The rearrangement links TRBV2 to TRBJ2-7, with 9 bases identical to TRBD1. Per germline, CDR1 SNHLY and CDR2 FYNNEI. J lost 4 bases, V lost 1 base, and 5 bases had no gene match. The CDR3 consists of 15 residues. Here the CDR3 reads CASSEGPGQGYEQYF. The CDR3 nucleotides read TGTGCCAGCAGTGAAGGTCCGGGACAGGGATACGAGCAGTACTTC.

The chain combines TRBV7-6 with TRBJ2-3; TRBD2 agrees at 8 bases. From germline, CDR1 is SGHVS and CDR2 FNYEAQ. This CDR3 contains 16 residues. Germline trimming cut 4 bases from V and 3 bases from J; bases unmatched to any gene: 9. The CDR3 DNA reads as TGTGCCAGCAGCTCAGGCGGCGGGGGGCGTACAGATACGCAGTATTTT. Translating gives CASSSGGGGRTDTQYF.

CDR3 sequence (DNA): TGCAGCGTTTCTGGCAGACTCTCTGGGGCCAACGTCCTGACTTTC. Translation: CSVSGRLSGANVLTF. This sequence joins TRBV29-1 and TRBJ2-6; no definite D call. Germline V gives CDR1 SQVTM, CDR2 ANQGSEA. The CDR3 is 15 residues long. V dropped 5 bases and J dropped 0 bases, with 11 bases sitting between them.

CDR3: CAWSTPGVEGYTF. CDR3 DNA: TGTGCCTGGAGTACCCCGGGGGTGGAAGGCTACACCTTC. The genes are TRBV30 and TRBJ1-2; perhaps TRBD1 as D (5 bases). The germline gives CDR1 GTSNPN, CDR2 SVGIG (reference sequence). The CDR3 length is 13 residues. V lost 2 bases to trimming and J lost 8 bases, with 15 bases between them.

The chain has TRBV7-9 and TRBJ1-1; the match to TRBD1 covers 12 bases. V shed 1 base and J 5 bases; nucleotides not matched to a gene: 5. The CDR3 is 16 amino acids. Germline values: CDR1 SEHNR, CDR2 FQNEAQ (reference sequence). The CDR3 DNA reads TGTGCCAGCAGCTTAGGGGACAGGGGGCGGTGGACTGAAGCTTTCTTT. Amino acid sequence: CASSLGDRGRWTEAFF.

The chain is built from TRBV5-1 and TRBJ2-1, with D possibly being TRBD2 (5 bases). V was cut by 10 bases and J by 6 bases, with 17 bases left in between. The CDR3 totals 13 residues. Germline loops: CDR1 SGHRS, CDR2 YFSETQ. The CDR3 sequence is CAGRAQEGNEQFF. CDR3 bases: TGCGCCGGCCGGGCCCAAGAGGGCAATGAGCAGTTCTTC.

The rearrangement links TRBV5-4 to TRBJ2-1, with 7 bases lining up with TRBD2. The CDR3 consists of 16 residues. Germline V gene sequence: CDR1 SGHNT, CDR2 YYREEE (reference sequence). Trimming removed 4 bases from V and 5 bases from J; junction bases left unmatched: 12. The CDR3 DNA reads TGTGCCAGCAGCCCGGGGCTCAGCGGGACGAACAATGAGCAGTTCTTC. This encodes CASSPGLSGTNNEQFF.

The CDR3 is CASSQDSGAGNTIYF. Here the CDR3 DNA reads TGCGCCAGCAGCCAAGATTCAGGGGCCGGAAACACCATATATTTT. J is TRBJ1-3 and V is TRBV4-3, with D possibly being TRBD1 (6 bases). Germline V gene sequence: CDR1 LGHNA, CDR2 YSLEER. V lost 0 bases and J lost 4, with 10 bases in between. CDR3 length: 15 residues.

The chain recombines TRBV5-6 with TRBJ2-5; 10 bases are a match to TRBD2. Germline V lookup: CDR1 SGHDT, CDR2 YYEEEE. CDR3 length equals 19 residues. Trimming at V came to 4 bases and at J to 5 bases, leaving 20 bases not matched to a gene. CDR3 in DNA: TGTGCCAGCAGCCCGAGACCCAACTTTAGCGGGAGGTTTGGGGAGACCCAGTACTTC. Translation: CASSPRPNFSGRFGETQYF. The full variable domain, rest sourced from reference TRBV5-6 and TRBJ2-5, is DAGVTQSPTHLIKTRGQQVTLRCSPKSGHDTVSWYQQALGQGPQFIFQYYEEEERQRGNFPDRFSGHQFPNYSSELNVNALLLGDSALYLCASSPRPNFSGRFGETQYFGPGTRLLVL.

Comment on this clone: Additional DNA sequences in this sample encode the identical CDR3. This chain connects TRBV20-1 to TRBJ2-5; D possibly corresponds to TRBD2 (5 bases). Germline CDR1 and CDR2: DFQATT and SNEGSKA (reference sequence). Trimming stripped 6 bases from V and 2 bases from J, with 7 bases between. The CDR3 extends over 11 amino acids. CDR3 nucleotides: TGCAGTGCCGACTATCAAGAGACCCAGTACTTC. This sequence encodes CSADYQETQYF.

The rearrangement uses TRBV1 and TRBJ1-1. TRBV1 counts as a pseudogene. The CDR3 extends over 12 amino acids. CDR3 amino acids: CTSSQGGFEAFF. The CDR3, as DNA: TGCACCAGCAGCCAAGGAGGTTTTGAAGCTTTCTTT.

The chain recombines TRBV7-3 with TRBJ1-2, with TRBD1 matching 9 bases. V lost 5 bases to trimming and J lost 8 bases; unmatched junction nucleotides: 9. The length of the CDR3 is 14 residues. Germline CDR1 and CDR2: SGHTA and FQGTGA. CDR3: CASSLTPTGGGYTF. CDR3 DNA: TGTGCCAGCAGCCTTACGCCGACAGGGGGAGGCTACACCTTC. The full variable domain, its missing parts supplied by reference TRBV7-3 and TRBJ1-2, is GAGVSQTPSNKVTEKGKYVELRCDPISGHTALYWYRQSLGQGPEFLIYFQGTGAADDSGLPNDRFFAVRPEGSVSTLKIQRTERGDSAVYLCASSLTPTGGGYTFGSGTRLTVV.

This clone has more than one count but fewer than ten. The chain has TRBV4-3 and TRBJ2-5; no clear D. Trimming shortened V by 2 bases and J by 1 base, and 5 bases separated the two germline ends. This CDR3 contains 13 residues. Germline V gene sequence: CDR1 LGHNA, CDR2 YSLEER. CDR3 bases: TGCGCCAGCAGCCAAAACGGCCAAGAGACCCAGTACTTC. This gives the protein CASSQNGQETQYF.